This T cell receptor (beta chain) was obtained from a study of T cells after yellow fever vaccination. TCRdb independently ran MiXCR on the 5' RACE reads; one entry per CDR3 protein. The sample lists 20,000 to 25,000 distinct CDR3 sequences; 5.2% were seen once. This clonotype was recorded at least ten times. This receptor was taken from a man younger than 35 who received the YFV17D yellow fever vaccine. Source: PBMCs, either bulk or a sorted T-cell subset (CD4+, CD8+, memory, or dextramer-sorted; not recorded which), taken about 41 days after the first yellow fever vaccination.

CDR3: CASSLDGGRPDTQYF. The CDR3 bases are TGTGCCAGCAGCTTAGATGGGGGGCGCCCAGATACGCAGTATTTT. The V call is TRBV7-2, the J call TRBJ2-3; D could derive from TRBD1 or TRBD2 (6 bases each). From germline, CDR1 is SGHTA and CDR2 FQGNSA. Trimming took off 1 base at V and 4 bases at J, with 12 bases between the two ends. This CDR3 comprises 15 residues.